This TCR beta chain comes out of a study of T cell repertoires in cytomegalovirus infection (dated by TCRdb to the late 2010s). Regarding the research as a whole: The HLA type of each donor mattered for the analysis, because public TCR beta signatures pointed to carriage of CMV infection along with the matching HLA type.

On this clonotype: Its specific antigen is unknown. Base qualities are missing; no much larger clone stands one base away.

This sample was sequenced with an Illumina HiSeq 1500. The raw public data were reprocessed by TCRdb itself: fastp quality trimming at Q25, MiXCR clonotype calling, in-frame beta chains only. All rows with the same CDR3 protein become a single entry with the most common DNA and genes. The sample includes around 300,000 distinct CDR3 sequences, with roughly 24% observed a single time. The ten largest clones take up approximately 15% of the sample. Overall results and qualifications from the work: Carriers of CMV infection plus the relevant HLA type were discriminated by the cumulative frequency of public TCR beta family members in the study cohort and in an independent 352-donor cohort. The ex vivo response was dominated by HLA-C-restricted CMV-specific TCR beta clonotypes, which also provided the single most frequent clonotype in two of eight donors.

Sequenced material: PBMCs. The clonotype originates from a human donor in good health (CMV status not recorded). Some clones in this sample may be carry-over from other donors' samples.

The encoded CDR3 is CASSFRPSSSSNEQFF. The DNA sequence follows: TGTGCCAGCAGCTTTCGGCCCTCATCTAGCAGCAATGAGCAGTTCTTC. Recombination joined TRBV7-2 with TRBJ2-1; the best D guess is TRBD2, with 5 bases matching. The CDR3 sequence holds 16 residues, the cysteine and phenylalanine included. The retained sequence is limited to the CDR3, 48 bases, with the frame set at the first base. The germline V gene supplies CDR1 SGHTA and CDR2 FQGNSA. Trimming removed 3 bases from V and 6 bases from J, leaving 18 bases between the germline ends.